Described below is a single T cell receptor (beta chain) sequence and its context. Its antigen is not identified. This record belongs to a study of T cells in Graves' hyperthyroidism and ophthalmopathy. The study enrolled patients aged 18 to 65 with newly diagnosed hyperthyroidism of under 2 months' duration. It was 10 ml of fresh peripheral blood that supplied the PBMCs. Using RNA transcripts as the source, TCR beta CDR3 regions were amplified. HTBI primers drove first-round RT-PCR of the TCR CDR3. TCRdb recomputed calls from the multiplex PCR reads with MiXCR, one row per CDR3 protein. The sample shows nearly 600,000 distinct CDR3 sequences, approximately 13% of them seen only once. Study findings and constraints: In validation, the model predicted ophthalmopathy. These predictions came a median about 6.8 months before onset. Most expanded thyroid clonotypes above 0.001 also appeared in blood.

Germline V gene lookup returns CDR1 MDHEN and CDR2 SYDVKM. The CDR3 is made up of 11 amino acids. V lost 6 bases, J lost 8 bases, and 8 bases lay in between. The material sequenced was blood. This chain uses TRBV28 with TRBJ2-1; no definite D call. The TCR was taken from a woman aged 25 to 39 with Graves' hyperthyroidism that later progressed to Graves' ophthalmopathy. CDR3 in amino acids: CASRADYEQFF. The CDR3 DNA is TGTGCCAGCAGGGCAGACTATGAGCAGTTCTTC.